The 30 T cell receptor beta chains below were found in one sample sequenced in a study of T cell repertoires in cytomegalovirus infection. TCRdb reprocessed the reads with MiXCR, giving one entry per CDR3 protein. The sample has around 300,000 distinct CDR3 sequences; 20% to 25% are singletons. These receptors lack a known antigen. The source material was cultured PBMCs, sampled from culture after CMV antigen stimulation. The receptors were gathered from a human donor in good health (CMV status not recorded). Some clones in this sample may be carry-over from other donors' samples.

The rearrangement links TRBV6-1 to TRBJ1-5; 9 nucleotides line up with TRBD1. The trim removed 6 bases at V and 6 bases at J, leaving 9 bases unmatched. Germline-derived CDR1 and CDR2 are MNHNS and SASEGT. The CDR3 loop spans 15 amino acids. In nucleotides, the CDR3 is TGTGCCAGCAGCCCGGGGGACAGGGAGGGTCAGCCCCAGCATTTT. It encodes CASSPGDREGQPQHF.

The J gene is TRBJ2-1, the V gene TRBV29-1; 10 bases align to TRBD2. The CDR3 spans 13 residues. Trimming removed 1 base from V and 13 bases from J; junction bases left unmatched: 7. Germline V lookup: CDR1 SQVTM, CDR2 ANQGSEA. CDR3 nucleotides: TGCAGCGTTGAAGTTTCTAGCGGGAGCCCCCAGTTCTTC. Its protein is CSVEVSSGSPQFF.

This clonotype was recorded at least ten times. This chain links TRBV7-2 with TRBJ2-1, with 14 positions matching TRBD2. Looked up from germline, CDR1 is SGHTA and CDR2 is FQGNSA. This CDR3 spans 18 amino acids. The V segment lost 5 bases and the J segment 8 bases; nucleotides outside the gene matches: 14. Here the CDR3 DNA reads TGTGCCAGCAGCATAAACGGACTAGCGGGAGGAAGTAGGGATGAGCAGTTCTTC. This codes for CASSINGLAGGSRDEQFF.

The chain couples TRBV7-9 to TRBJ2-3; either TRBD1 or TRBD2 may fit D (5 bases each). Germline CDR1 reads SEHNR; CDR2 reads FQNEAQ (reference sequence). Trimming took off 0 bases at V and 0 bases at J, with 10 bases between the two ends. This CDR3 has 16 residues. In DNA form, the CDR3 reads TGTGCCAGCAGCTTAGCGGGGACGCCCAGCACAGATACGCAGTATTTT. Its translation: CASSLAGTPSTDTQYF.

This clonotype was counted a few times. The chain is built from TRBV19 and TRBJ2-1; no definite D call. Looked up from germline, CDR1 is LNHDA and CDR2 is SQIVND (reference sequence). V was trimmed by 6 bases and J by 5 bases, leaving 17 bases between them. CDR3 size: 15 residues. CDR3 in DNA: TGTGCCAGTAGCAGAGTAGCCACCCCGCACAATGAGCAGTTCTTC. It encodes CASSRVATPHNEQFF.

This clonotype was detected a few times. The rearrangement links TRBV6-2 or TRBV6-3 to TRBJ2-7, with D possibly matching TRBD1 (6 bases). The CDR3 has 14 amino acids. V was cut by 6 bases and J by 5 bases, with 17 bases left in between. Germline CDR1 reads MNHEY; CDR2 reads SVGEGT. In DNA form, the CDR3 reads TGTGCCAGCAGCCAGACAGGACCTCCCCACGAGCAGTACTTC. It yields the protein CASSQTGPPHEQYF.

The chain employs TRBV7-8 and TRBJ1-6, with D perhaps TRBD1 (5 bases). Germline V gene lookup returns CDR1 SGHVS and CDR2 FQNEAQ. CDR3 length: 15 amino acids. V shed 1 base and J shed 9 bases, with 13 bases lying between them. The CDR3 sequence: CASSLVTGEVSPLHF. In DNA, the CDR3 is TGTGCCAGCAGCTTAGTAACGGGGGAGGTTTCACCCCTCCACTTT. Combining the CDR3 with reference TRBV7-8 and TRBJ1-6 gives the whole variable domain GAGVSQSPRYKVAKRGQDVALRCDPISGHVSLFWYQQALGQGPEFLTYFQNEAQLDKSGLPSDRFFAERPEGSVSTLKIQRTQQEDSAVYLCASSLVTGEVSPLHFGNGTRLTVT.

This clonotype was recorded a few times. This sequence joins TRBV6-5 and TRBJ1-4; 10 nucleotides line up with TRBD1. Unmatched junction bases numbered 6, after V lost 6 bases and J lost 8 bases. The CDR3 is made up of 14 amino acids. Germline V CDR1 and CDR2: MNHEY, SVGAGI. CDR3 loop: CASSPGTGDEKLFF. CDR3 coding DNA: TGTGCCAGCAGCCCCGGGACAGGGGACGAAAAACTGTTTTTT.

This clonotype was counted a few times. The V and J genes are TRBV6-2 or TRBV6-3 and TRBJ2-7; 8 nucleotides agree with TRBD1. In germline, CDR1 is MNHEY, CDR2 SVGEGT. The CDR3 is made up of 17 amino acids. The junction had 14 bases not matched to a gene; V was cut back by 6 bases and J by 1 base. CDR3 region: CASSKSRTGPRSYEQYF. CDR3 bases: TGTGCCAGCAGCAAATCCAGGACAGGGCCAAGGTCCTACGAGCAGTACTTC.

CDR3 in amino acids: CASTLEGAGELFF. CDR3 nucleotides: TGTGCCAGCACTCTGGAGGGGGCCGGGGAGCTGTTTTTT. The chain joins TRBV7-4 to TRBJ2-2; perhaps D is TRBD1 or TRBD2 (6 bases each). The germline gives CDR1 SGHVT, CDR2 SQSDAQ. With 7 bases removed from V and 6 bases from J, the gap between germline ends came to 12 bases. There are 13 residues in the CDR3.

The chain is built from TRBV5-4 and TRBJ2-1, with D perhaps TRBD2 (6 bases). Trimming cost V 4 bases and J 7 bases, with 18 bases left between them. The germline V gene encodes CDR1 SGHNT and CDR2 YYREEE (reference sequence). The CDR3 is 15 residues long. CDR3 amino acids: CASSPGSFGRNEQFF. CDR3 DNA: TGTGCCAGCAGCCCCGGGAGTTTCGGCAGAAATGAGCAGTTCTTC.

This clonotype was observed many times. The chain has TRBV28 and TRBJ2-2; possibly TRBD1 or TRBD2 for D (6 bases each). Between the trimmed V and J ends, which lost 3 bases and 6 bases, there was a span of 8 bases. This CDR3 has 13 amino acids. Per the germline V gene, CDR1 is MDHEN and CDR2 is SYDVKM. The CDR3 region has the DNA TGTGCCAGCAGTTTGGGGGGCGCCGGGGAGCTGTTTTTT. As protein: CASSLGGAGELFF.

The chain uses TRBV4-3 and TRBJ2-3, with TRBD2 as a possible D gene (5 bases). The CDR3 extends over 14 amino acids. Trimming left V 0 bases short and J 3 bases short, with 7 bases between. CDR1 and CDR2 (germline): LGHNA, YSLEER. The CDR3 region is CASSQEPGTDTQYF. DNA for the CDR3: TGCGCCAGCAGCCAAGAGCCGGGGACAGATACGCAGTATTTT.

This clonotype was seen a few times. The CDR3 DNA is TGCGCCAGCAGCCAAGATCGGACTAGCGGGTCCACAGATACGCAGTATTTT. The encoded protein is CASSQDRTSGSTDTQYF. The chain has TRBV4-3 and TRBJ2-3; 11 nucleotides match TRBD2. CDR1 is LGHNA and CDR2 is YSLEER in the germline V gene. The CDR3 is 17 amino acids. The trim removed 0 bases at V and 2 bases at J, leaving 4 bases unmatched.

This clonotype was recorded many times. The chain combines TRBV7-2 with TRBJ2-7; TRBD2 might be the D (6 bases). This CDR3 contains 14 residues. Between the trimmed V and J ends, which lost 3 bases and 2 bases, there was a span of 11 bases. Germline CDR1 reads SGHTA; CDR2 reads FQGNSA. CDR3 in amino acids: CASSLAGSAYEQYF. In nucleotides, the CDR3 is TGTGCCAGCAGCTTGGCGGGGAGCGCCTACGAGCAGTACTTC.

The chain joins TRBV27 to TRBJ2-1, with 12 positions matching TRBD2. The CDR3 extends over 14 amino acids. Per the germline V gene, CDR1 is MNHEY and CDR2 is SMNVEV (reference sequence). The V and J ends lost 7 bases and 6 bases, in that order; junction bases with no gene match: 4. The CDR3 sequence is CASKTSGRLNEQFF. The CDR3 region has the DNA TGTGCCAGCAAAACTAGCGGGAGGCTCAATGAGCAGTTCTTC.

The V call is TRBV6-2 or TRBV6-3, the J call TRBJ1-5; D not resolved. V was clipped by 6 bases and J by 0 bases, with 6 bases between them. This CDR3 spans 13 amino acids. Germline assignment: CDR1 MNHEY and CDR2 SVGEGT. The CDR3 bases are TGTGCCAGCAGCAGTTATAGCAATCAGCCCCAGCATTTT. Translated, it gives CASSSYSNQPQHF.

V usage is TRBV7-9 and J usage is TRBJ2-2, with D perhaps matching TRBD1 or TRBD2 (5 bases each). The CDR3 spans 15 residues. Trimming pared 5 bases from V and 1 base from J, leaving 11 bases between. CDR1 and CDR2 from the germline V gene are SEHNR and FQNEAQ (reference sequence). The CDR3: CASSAGTVNTGELFF. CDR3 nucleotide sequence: TGTGCCAGCAGCGCAGGGACGGTGAACACCGGGGAGCTGTTTTTT. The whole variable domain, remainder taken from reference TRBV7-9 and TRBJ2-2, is DTGVSQNPRHKITKRGQNVTFRCDPISEHNRLYWYRQTLGQGPEFLTYFQNEAQLEKSRLLSDRFSAERPKGSFSTLEIQRTEQGDSAMYLCASSAGTVNTGELFFGEGSRLTVL.

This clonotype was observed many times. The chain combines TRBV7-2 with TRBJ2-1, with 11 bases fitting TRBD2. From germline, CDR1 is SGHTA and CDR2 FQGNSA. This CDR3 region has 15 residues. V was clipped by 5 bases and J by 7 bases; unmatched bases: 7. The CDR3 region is CASSQLAGVWNEQFF. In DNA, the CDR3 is TGTGCCAGCAGCCAACTAGCGGGAGTGTGGAATGAGCAGTTCTTC.

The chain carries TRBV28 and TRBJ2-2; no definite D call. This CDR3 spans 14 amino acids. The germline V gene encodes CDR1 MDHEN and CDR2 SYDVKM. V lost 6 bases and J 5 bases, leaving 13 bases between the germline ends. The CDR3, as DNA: TGTGCCAGCAGCCTGCCGGTGGGGACCGGGGAGCTGTTTTTT. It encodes CASSLPVGTGELFF. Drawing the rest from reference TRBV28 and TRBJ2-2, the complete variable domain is DVKVTQSSRYLVKRTGEKVFLECVQDMDHENMFWYRQDPGLGLRLIYFSYDVKMKEKGDIPEGYSVSREKKERFSLILESASTNQTSMYLCASSLPVGTGELFFGEGSRLTVL.

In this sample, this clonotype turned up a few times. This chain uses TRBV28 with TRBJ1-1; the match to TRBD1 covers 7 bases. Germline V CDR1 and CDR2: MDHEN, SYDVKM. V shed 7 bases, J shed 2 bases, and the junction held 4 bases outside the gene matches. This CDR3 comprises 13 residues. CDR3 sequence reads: CASKGQINTEAFF. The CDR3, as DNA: TGTGCCAGCAAGGGACAGATCAACACTGAAGCTTTCTTT.

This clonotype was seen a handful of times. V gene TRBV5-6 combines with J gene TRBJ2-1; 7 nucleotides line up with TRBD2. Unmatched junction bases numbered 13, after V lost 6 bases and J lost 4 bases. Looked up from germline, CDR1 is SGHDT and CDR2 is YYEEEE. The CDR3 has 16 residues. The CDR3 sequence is CASTPEGGRIYNEQFF. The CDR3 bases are TGTGCCAGCACCCCAGAGGGCGGGAGAATTTACAATGAGCAGTTCTTC.

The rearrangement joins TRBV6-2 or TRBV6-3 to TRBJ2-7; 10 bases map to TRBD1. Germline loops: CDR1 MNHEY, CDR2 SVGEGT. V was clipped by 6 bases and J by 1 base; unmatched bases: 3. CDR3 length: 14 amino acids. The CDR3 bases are TGTGCCAGCAGAGCGGGACAGGGGTCCTACGAGCAGTACGTC. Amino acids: CASRAGQGSYEQYV.

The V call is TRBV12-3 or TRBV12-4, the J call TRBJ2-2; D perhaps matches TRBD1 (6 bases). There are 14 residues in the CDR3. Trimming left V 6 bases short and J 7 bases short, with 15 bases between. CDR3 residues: CASSLRDIGGELFF. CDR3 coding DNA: TGTGCCAGCAGCCTCCGGGACATAGGCGGGGAGCTGTTTTTT.

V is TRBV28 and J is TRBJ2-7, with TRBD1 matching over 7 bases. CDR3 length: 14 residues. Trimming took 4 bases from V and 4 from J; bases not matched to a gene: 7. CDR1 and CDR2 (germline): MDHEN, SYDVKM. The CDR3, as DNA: TGTGCCAGCAGTTCTTCCGGGACAGCTTACGAGCAGTACGTC. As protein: CASSSSGTAYEQYV.

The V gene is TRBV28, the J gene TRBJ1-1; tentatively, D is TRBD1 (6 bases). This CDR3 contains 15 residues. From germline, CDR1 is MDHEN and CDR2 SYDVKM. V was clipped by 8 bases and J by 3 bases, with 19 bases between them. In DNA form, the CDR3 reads TGTGCCAGCTCTCTTAGGGGGGGGGGGTACACTGAAGCTTTCTTT. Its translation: CASSLRGGGYTEAFF.

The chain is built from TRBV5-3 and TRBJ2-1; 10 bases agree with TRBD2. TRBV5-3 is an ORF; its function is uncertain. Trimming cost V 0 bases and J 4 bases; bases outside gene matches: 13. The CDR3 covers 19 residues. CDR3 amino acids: CARSLGRASGRMGYNEQFF. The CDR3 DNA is TGTGCCAGAAGCTTGGGGAGAGCTAGCGGGAGAATGGGGTACAATGAGCAGTTCTTC.

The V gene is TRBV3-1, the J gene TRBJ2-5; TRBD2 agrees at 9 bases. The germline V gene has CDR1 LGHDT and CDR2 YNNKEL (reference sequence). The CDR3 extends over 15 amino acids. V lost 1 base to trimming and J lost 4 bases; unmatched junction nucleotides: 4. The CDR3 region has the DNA TGTGCCAGCAGCCAAGCGGTACTAGCGGGAGAGACCCAGTACTTC. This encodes CASSQAVLAGETQYF.

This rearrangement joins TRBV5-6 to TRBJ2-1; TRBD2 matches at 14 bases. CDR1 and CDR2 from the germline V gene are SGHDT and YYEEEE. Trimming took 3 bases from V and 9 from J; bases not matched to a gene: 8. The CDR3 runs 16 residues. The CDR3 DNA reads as TGTGCCAGCAGCTGGGGACTAGCGGGAGCTGTGGGTGAGCAGTTCTTC. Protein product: CASSWGLAGAVGEQFF.

The CDR3 here is CASRPSGSFTDTQYF. The DNA for the CDR3 is TGCGCCAGCAGACCTAGCGGGAGCTTCACAGATACGCAGTATTTT. This sequence joins TRBV10-2 and TRBJ2-3; TRBD2 agrees at 10 bases. The CDR3 totals 15 residues. The J segment lost 2 bases and the V segment lost 6 bases, leaving 5 bases of the junction unmatched. The germline V gene has CDR1 WSHSY and CDR2 SAAADI.